The rows below give T cell receptor beta chains drawn from one sample of a study of blood T cells in healthy people across ages. MiXCR, applied by TCRdb to the 5' RACE reads, yields one record per CDR3 protein. The table has under 1,100,000 distinct CDR3 sequences, roughly 24% seen once. The sample also formed part of further work on T cells of mothers and their children.

Sequences were obtained from blood. All receptors come from a girl aged 2 to 9 in good health. CDR3s include the opening cysteine and the closing phenylalanine or tryptophan. A D gene is named only where the DNA matches it firmly. Size tells how often a clone was seen (once, few, many) or the class of an expanded clone, and some rows leave it out.

NA	TRBV2	TRBJ2-5	NA	TGTGCCAGCAGTGAAGGAGGGGGGAAAGAGACCCAGTACTTC	CASSEGGGKETQYF
few	TRBV13	TRBJ2-4	NA	TGTGCCAGCAGCTTAGGCGACACCGATGAGAGGTACTTC	CASSLGDTDERYF
few	TRBV7-9	TRBJ2-7	NA	TGTGCCAGCAGCTCCAGCCCTAGATACGAGCAGTACTTC	CASSSSPRYEQYF
few	TRBV20-1	TRBJ2-7	NA	TGCAGTGCTACTAAAACAGGGAGCTCCTACGAGCAGTACTTC	CSATKTGSSYEQYF
NA	TRBV20-1	TRBJ2-1	TRBD2	TGCAGTGCTAGGGAACTTAGCGGGAGTAGCCACAATGAGCAGTTCTTC	CSARELSGSSHNEQFF
NA	TRBV2	TRBJ2-3	NA	TGTGCCGGCAGCCAGAGCCACACAGATACGCAGTATTTT	CAGSQSHTDTQYF
NA	TRBV14	TRBJ1-2	TRBD1	TGTGCCAGCAGCCGGACCGGGACAGAAAGTGACACCTTC	CASSRTGTESDTF
NA	TRBV9	TRBJ1-5	NA	TGTGCCAGCAGCGCAAATCAGGGAGGCCAGCCCCAGCATTTT	CASSANQGGQPQHF
few	TRBV7-2	TRBJ2-1	TRBD2	TGTGCCAGCAGCTTGGGCTCTAGCGGGGGGATAAATGAGCAGTTCTTC	CASSLGSSGGINEQFF
NA	TRBV5-1	TRBJ1-4	NA	TGCGCCAGCAGGGAGGGCCCGACTAATGAAAAACTGTTTTTT	CASREGPTNEKLFF
NA	TRBV2	TRBJ2-7	NA	TGTGCCAGCAGTGAAGCCCCGGGACAAAACCCCTACGAGCAGTACTTC	CASSEAPGQNPYEQYF
NA	TRBV12-5	TRBJ2-1	TRBD2	TGTGCTAGTGACCCTAGCGGGGGATCCTACAATGAGCAGTTCTTC	CASDPSGGSYNEQFF
NA	TRBV3-1	TRBJ2-1	NA	TGTGCCAGCAGCCAAAGCGGGGACAACAATGAGCAGTTCTTC	CASSQSGDNNEQFF
NA	TRBV11-3	TRBJ2-7	TRBD1	TGTGCCAGCAGCCTCTCCGGGACAGGGGGCTTCGAGCAGTACTTC	CASSLSGTGGFEQYF
few	TRBV27	TRBJ2-5	TRBD1	TGTGCCAGCGGGACAGGGTGGGAGACCCAGTACTTC	CASGTGWETQYF
NA	TRBV7-9	TRBJ1-2	TRBD1	TGTGCCAGCAGCCTTCAAGGACAGGGGCGAAACTATGGCTACACCTTC	CASSLQGQGRNYGYTF
NA	TRBV6-4	TRBJ2-1	TRBD2	TGTGCCAGCAGTACGGGGGGAGGCAGAAATGAGCAGTTCTTC	CASSTGGGRNEQFF
NA	TRBV20-1	TRBJ1-1	NA	TGCAGTGCTAGAGTATTTGGGGCTGAAGCTTTCTTT	CSARVFGAEAFF
few	TRBV10-3	TRBJ2-1	TRBD2	TGTGCCATCACTGCTTTAGCGGGATACAATGAGCAGTTCTTC	CAITALAGYNEQFF
NA	TRBV4-1	TRBJ2-5	TRBD2	TGCGCCAGCAGCCCCGGTCGGAGCGGGAGGTCCCAAGAGACCCAGTACTTC	CASSPGRSGRSQETQYF
NA	TRBV20-1	TRBJ2-1	NA	TGCAGTGCTAGAGTCCCTTACAATGAGCAGTTCTTC	CSARVPYNEQFF
many	TRBV4-3	TRBJ2-7	TRBD2	TGCGCCAGCAGCCAAAATAGCGGGTACGAGCAGTACTTC	CASSQNSGYEQYF
few	TRBV7-2	TRBJ2-7	TRBD2	TGTGCCAGCACCGCCGCCGGGACTAACCCCTACGAGCAGTACTTC	CASTAAGTNPYEQYF
NA	TRBV27	TRBJ1-4	NA	TGTGCCAGCAGGCTAGGACGGCCGAATGAAAAACTGTTTTTT	CASRLGRPNEKLFF
once	TRBV3-1	TRBJ2-4	NA	TGTGCCAGCGGCGAGCGGAGCATTCAGTACTTC	CASGERSIQYF
few	TRBV11-3	TRBJ2-2	NA	TGTGCCAGCCGCTCGTCCCGGAACACCGGGGAGCTGTTTTTT	CASRSSRNTGELFF
NA	TRBV27	TRBJ1-2	NA	TGTGCCAGCAGTAAGTCAACAGGGTACCCTGGCTATGGCTACACCTTC	CASSKSTGYPGYGYTF
NA	TRBV11-2	TRBJ2-1	TRBD2	TGTGCCAGCAGCTTAGAGTCCGGGACTAGCTACAATGAGCAGTTCTTC	CASSLESGTSYNEQFF
NA	TRBV20-1	TRBJ2-3	NA	TGCAGTGCTAACGCCCCGGGCACAGATACGCAGTATTTT	CSANAPGTDTQYF
few	TRBV5-5	TRBJ1-1	NA	TGTGCCAGCAGCTTTTCGCGTCAGGGATTTGGGAACACTGAAGCTTTCTTT	CASSFSRQGFGNTEAFF
NA	TRBV6-1	TRBJ2-3	TRBD2	TGTGCCAGCAGCACTGGAGCGGGAGGGAACACAGATACGCAGTATTTT	CASSTGAGGNTDTQYF
few	TRBV14	TRBJ2-6	NA	TGTGCCAGCAGCCAAGATTGGGGCTCTGGGGCCAACGTCCTGACTTTC	CASSQDWGSGANVLTF
once	TRBV29-1	TRBJ1-1	TRBD1	TGCAGCGTTGCGGGACAGGGGGGATCTGAAGCTTTCTTT	CSVAGQGGSEAFF
few	TRBV29-1	TRBJ1-4	NA	TGCAGCGTTGACGAAGGAAAACTGTTTTTT	CSVDEGKLFF
NA	TRBV7-9	TRBJ1-1	NA	TGTGCCAGCAGCGCTACCTGGGCAGGCTCAAAGGAAGGCACTGAAGCTTTCTTT	CASSATWAGSKEGTEAFF
NA	TRBV19	TRBJ1-6	NA	TGTGCCAGTAGTACCCGGACGGCGTTGGGGGTAGGAGCCCTCCACTTT	CASSTRTALGVGALHF
NA	TRBV29-1	TRBJ2-2	NA	TGCAGCGTTGAAGGCCCCAGGGGGGCCCCGAACGCCGGGGAGCTGTTTTTT	CSVEGPRGAPNAGELFF
NA	TRBV24-1	TRBJ2-7	NA	TGTGCCACCAGTGACCATCGCTACGAGCAGTACTTC	CATSDHRYEQYF
NA	TRBV12-3/TRBV12-4	TRBJ2-1	TRBD2	TGTGCCAGCAGTTTTTGGGGACTAGCTCTTTCCAATGAGCAGTTCTTC	CASSFWGLALSNEQFF
few	TRBV7-9	TRBJ2-3	NA	TGTGCCAGCAGCATCATGGGAGATACGCAGTATTTT	CASSIMGDTQYF
few	TRBV3-1	TRBJ1-4	NA	TGTGCCAGCAGCCAAGTCGATCTTAGGCCCCAAAAACTGTTTTTT	CASSQVDLRPQKLFF
NA	TRBV28	TRBJ2-5	NA	TGTGCCAGCAGTTTCATGGAGGGTGGCCAAGAGACCCAGTACTTC	CASSFMEGGQETQYF
many	TRBV28	TRBJ1-6	TRBD1	TGTGCCAGCAGTTTCCAGGCACAGGGGCTTGCACCCCTCCACTTT	CASSFQAQGLAPLHF
NA	TRBV6-1	TRBJ2-6	NA	TGTGCCAGCAGTGAAGTGGGGGGACTTAGCTCTGGGGCCAACGTCCTGACTTTC	CASSEVGGLSSGANVLTF
few	TRBV29-1	TRBJ2-5	TRBD1	TGCAGCGTTGAAGGGACAGGGGACGTCTTTGGGCAGTACTTC	CSVEGTGDVFGQYF